One and the same sample provided the 29 T cell receptor beta chains below, sequenced in a study of cytomegalovirus exposure and HLA in healthy donors. Amplification used 60 Vbeta primers and 13 Jbeta primers. TCRdb's table, derived via immunoSEQ multiplex PCR, lists solely in-frame clones and lacks some. The sample holds roughly 200,000 clones, approximately 80% seen once. What was sequenced was PBMCs. The receptors derive from a man between 25 and 39 years old in good health and CMV-seronegative.

This clone was seen a few times. The chain recombines TRBV2 with TRBJ1-2; D unresolved. This CDR3 has 11 residues. Germline V gene data show CDR1 as SNHLY and CDR2 as FYNNEI. V lost 11 bases, J lost 4 bases, and 11 bases lay in between. In DNA, the CDR3 is TGTGCCCGGTGGGCAGCCTATGGCTACACCTTC. It codes for CARWAAYGYTF.

The sample holds one count of this clone. Other DNA sequences in this sample translate to the same CDR3. The CDR3 bases are TGTGCCAGCAGTTTCAGGGGTAATGGCTACACCTTC. Translation: CASSFRGNGYTF. The chain recombines TRBV28 with TRBJ1-2; possibly TRBD1 for D (6 bases). The germline CDR1 and CDR2 sequences are MDHEN and SYDVKM. V was shortened by 3 bases and J by 6 bases, with 8 bases between the two germline ends. The length of the CDR3 is 12 residues.

In DNA form, the CDR3 reads TGTGCCAGCAGTTACTCGATGTTAGCTAACTATGGCTACACCTTC. Translating gives CASSYSMLANYGYTF. The chain is built from TRBV6-5 and TRBJ1-2, with D uncertain. The CDR3 extends over 15 amino acids. Trimming left V 0 bases short and J 0 bases short, with 8 bases between. Germline CDR1 MNHEY, CDR2 SVGAGI.

The chain carries TRBV7-2 and TRBJ2-7, with D tentatively TRBD1 (6 bases). V was cut by 4 bases and J by 2 bases, with 18 bases left in between. Per the germline V gene, CDR1 is SGHTA and CDR2 is FQGNSA. This CDR3 region has 16 residues. The CDR3 nucleotides are TGTGCCAGCAGCTATAGGGCAGGGGCGGCACCCTACGAGCAGTACTTC. This gives the protein CASSYRAGAAPYEQYF. Drawing the rest from reference TRBV7-2 and TRBJ2-7, the complete variable domain is GAGVSQSPSNKVTEKGKDVELRCDPISGHTALYWYRQSLGQGLEFLIYFQGNSAPDKSGLPSDRFSAERTGGSVSTLTIQRTQQEDSAVYLCASSYRAGAAPYEQYFGPGTRLTVT.

The J gene is TRBJ1-2, the V gene TRBV20-1, with D possibly matching TRBD1 (5 bases). CDR1 is DFQATT and CDR2 is SNEGSKA in the germline V gene (reference sequence). V lost 4 bases to trimming and J lost 4 bases, with 7 bases between them. The CDR3 spans 11 residues. CDR3 amino acids: CSATGPYGYTF. Written as DNA, the CDR3 is TGCAGTGCTACAGGGCCCTATGGCTACACCTTC.

This chain links TRBV27 with TRBJ1-1; 7 positions agree with TRBD1. The germline CDR1 and CDR2 sequences are MNHEY and SMNVEV (reference sequence). This CDR3 comprises 14 residues. J was trimmed by 0 bases and V by 5 bases; bases with no gene match: 3. The CDR3 DNA reads TGTGCCAGCAGTCTGACAGGGATGAACACTGAAGCTTTCTTT. This encodes CASSLTGMNTEAFF.

This clone has only a few counts. The gene calls are TRBV2 and TRBJ1-5; weak D call: TRBD1 (5 bases). V dropped 4 bases and J dropped 4 bases, with 8 bases sitting between them. CDR1 is SNHLY, CDR2 FYNNEI, per germline. The CDR3 loop spans 13 amino acids. The CDR3 protein is CASSASGNQPQHF. CDR3 in DNA: TGTGCCAGCAGTGCGTCAGGGAATCAGCCCCAGCATTTT.

The rearrangement joins TRBV6-4 to TRBJ2-3; D call uncertain. Germline assignment: CDR1 MRHNA and CDR2 SNTAGT. The CDR3 is 14 amino acids. The V and J ends lost 0 bases and 2 bases respectively, with 6 bases between them. CDR3 sequence (DNA): TGTGCCAGCAGTGACTCGTTATCCACAGATACGCAGTATTTT. Encoded protein: CASSDSLSTDTQYF.

This clone was picked up one time. The V call is TRBV5-4, the J call TRBJ1-2; maybe TRBD1 (6 bases). The germline V gene encodes CDR1 SGHNT and CDR2 YYREEE (reference sequence). This CDR3 is 16 amino acids long. V lost 2 bases and J lost 4, with 18 bases in between. CDR3 sequence: CASSLTLTGALYGYTF. CDR3 coding DNA: TGTGCCAGCAGCTTAACGCTGACAGGAGCGCTCTATGGCTACACCTTC.

The rearrangement links TRBV5-1 to TRBJ1-1; D call uncertain. The CDR3 extends over 14 amino acids. The germline V gene has CDR1 SGHRS and CDR2 YFSETQ. V shed 0 bases and J shed 3 bases, with 9 bases lying between them. In DNA form, the CDR3 reads TGCGCCAGCAGCTTGGTGGGCCAGGACACTGAAGCTTTCTTT. Translated, it gives CASSLVGQDTEAFF.

As to this clone: The germline gene is not matched at one end of the junction; a read error may be the cause. The chain uses TRBV7-7 and TRBJ2-4; TRBD1 might be the D (6 bases). In germline, CDR1 is SSHAT, CDR2 FNYEAQ (reference sequence). The CDR3 length is 17 residues. This CDR3 reads CASSLDPTTGKTVIQYF. CDR3 DNA: TGTGCTAGCAGCTTAGATCCCACGACAGGCAAAACCGTTATTCAGTACTTC.

The J gene is TRBJ1-2, the V gene TRBV7-8; D may be TRBD1 (6 bases). Germline V gene sequence: CDR1 SGHVS, CDR2 FQNEAQ. CDR3 length equals 16 residues. The V gene lost 1 base and the J gene lost 7 bases, with 19 bases spanning the gap. CDR3 loop: CASSLVGSQGMRGYTF. The CDR3 DNA is TGTGCCAGCAGCTTAGTGGGGTCACAGGGAATGCGTGGCTACACCTTC.

The chain couples TRBV5-4 to TRBJ2-7, with 7 bases that match TRBD2. Trimming removed 0 bases from V and 3 bases from J; junction bases left unmatched: 3. The CDR3 runs 14 residues. Germline loops: CDR1 SGHNT, CDR2 YYREEE (reference sequence). For the CDR3, the DNA is TGTGCCAGCAGCTTGGGCGGGGGAGGCTACGAGCAGTACTTC. As protein: CASSLGGGGYEQYF. The whole variable domain, filled in from reference TRBV5-4 and TRBJ2-7, reads ETGVTQSPTHLIKTRGQQVTLRCSSQSGHNTVSWYQQALGQGPQFIFQYYREEENGRGNFPPRFSGLQFPNYSSELNVNALELDDSALYLCASSLGGGGYEQYFGPGTRLTVT.

The chain uses TRBV7-9 and TRBJ1-2; D is perhaps TRBD1 (5 bases). V was clipped by 1 base and J by 7 bases, with 10 bases between them. Per germline, CDR1 SEHNR and CDR2 FQNEAQ (reference sequence). This CDR3 is built from 13 residues. The CDR3 loop is CASSLGQKSGYTF. Here the CDR3 DNA reads TGTGCCAGCAGCTTAGGACAGAAGAGTGGCTACACCTTC.

The chain has TRBV27 and TRBJ2-3; TRBD1 agrees at 9 bases. V lost 6 bases to trimming and J lost 4 bases; unmatched junction nucleotides: 5. The CDR3 loop spans 14 amino acids. Germline V lookup: CDR1 MNHEY, CDR2 SMNVEV (reference sequence). In DNA form, the CDR3 reads TGTGCCAGCAGGAGGGACAGGGCTCCAGATACGCAGTATTTT. Translating it yields CASRRDRAPDTQYF.

The chain recombines TRBV6-5 with TRBJ1-3; unclear D gene. Germline CDR1 is MNHEY and CDR2 is SVGAGI. V gave up 6 bases and J gave up 0 bases, with 6 bases separating them. CDR3 length equals 13 residues. The chain's CDR3 is CASSQNSGNTIYF. The DNA of the CDR3 is TGTGCCAGCAGCCAGAACTCTGGAAACACCATATATTTT.

The chain carries TRBV5-4 and TRBJ2-5; D might be TRBD1 (6 bases). This CDR3 has 14 residues. Germline V gene data show CDR1 as SGHNT and CDR2 as YYREEE (reference sequence). The germline V and J ends were trimmed by 4 bases and 1 base, with 11 bases remaining between them. Here the CDR3 reads CASSRRTAQETQYF. CDR3 bases: TGTGCCAGCAGCCGACGGACAGCCCAAGAGACCCAGTACTTC.

Details on this clone: This specimen includes other DNA sequences encoding the same CDR3. This chain links TRBV15 with TRBJ2-6; D is possibly TRBD2 (6 bases). Trimming took off 0 bases at V and 0 bases at J, with 9 bases between the two ends. Looked up from germline, CDR1 is LNHNV and CDR2 is YYDKDF (reference sequence). The CDR3 has 17 residues. CDR3 sequence: CATSRDWRGSGANVLTF. The DNA of the CDR3 is TGTGCCACCAGCAGAGATTGGCGGGGCTCTGGGGCCAACGTCCTGACTTTC.

The gene calls are TRBV28 and TRBJ1-1, with 7 nucleotides matching TRBD1. This CDR3 is built from 12 residues. V dropped 9 bases and J dropped 1; count of bases not matched to a gene: 2. Looked up from germline, CDR1 is MDHEN and CDR2 is SYDVKM. CDR3 loop: CASRQGNTEAFF. The CDR3 DNA follows: TGTGCCAGTCGACAGGGGAACACTGAAGCTTTCTTT.

The rearrangement joins TRBV5-4 to TRBJ1-1, with D tentatively TRBD1 (5 bases). This CDR3 region has 16 residues. With 4 bases removed from V and 0 bases from J, the gap between germline ends came to 16 bases. The germline gives CDR1 SGHNT, CDR2 YYREEE (reference sequence). CDR3: CASSGGTWVMNTEAFF. The CDR3 DNA follows: TGTGCCAGCAGCGGCGGGACGTGGGTTATGAACACTGAAGCTTTCTTT.

The rearrangement uses TRBV4-3 and TRBJ1-3, with D possibly TRBD1 on 6 matching bases. Germline CDR1 reads LGHNA; CDR2 reads YSLEER. Deletions cut 1 base from V and 4 bases from J, with 8 bases between. The CDR3 sequence is 14 residues long. In DNA form, the CDR3 reads TGCGCCAGCAGCCAAGCAGGGGCCGGAAACACCATATATTTT. Translating it yields CASSQAGAGNTIYF.

The V call is TRBV28, the J call TRBJ1-5; 7 bases line up with TRBD1. The CDR3 sequence is 15 residues long. Germline V gene sequence: CDR1 MDHEN, CDR2 SYDVKM. The junction had 5 bases not matched to a gene; V was cut back by 4 bases and J by 2 bases. CDR3 sequence (DNA): TGTGCCAGCAGTTCGGTCAGGGGGGGCAATCAGCCCCAGCATTTT. It specifies CASSSVRGGNQPQHF.

This clone was seen a handful of times. This chain connects TRBV29-1 to TRBJ2-1, with 7 bases matching TRBD1. V trimming: 6 bases; J trimming: 8 bases; junction bases outside the gene matches: 7. CDR3 length: 12 residues. CDR1 is SQVTM and CDR2 is ANQGSEA in the germline V gene. The chain's CDR3 is CSVTTTGDEQFF. The CDR3 DNA reads as TGCAGCGTAACCACCACAGGGGATGAGCAGTTCTTC.

The rearrangement joins TRBV21-1 to TRBJ2-6; the tabulated D call, TRBD1, remains unverified against the DNA. TRBV21-1 counts as a pseudogene. The CDR3 has 18 residues. DNA of the CDR3: TGTGCCAGCAGCAACGGCGGTTTTGGGGGCGCTGGGGCCAGCGTCCTGACTTTC. Encoded protein: CASSNGGFGGAGASVLTF.

V and J are TRBV13 and TRBJ2-7, with TRBD2 matching 8 bases. The CDR3 extends over 14 amino acids. Germline V gene data show CDR1 as PRHDT and CDR2 as FYEKMQ (reference sequence). V trimming: 3 bases; J trimming: 2 bases; junction bases outside the gene matches: 3. CDR3 amino acids: CASSFSGAPYEQYF. CDR3 DNA sequence: TGTGCCAGCAGCTTTAGCGGGGCCCCCTACGAGCAGTACTTC. Using reference TRBV13 and TRBJ2-7 for the parts outside the CDR3, the full variable domain is AAGVIQSPRHLIKEKRETATLKCYPIPRHDTVYWYQQGPGQDPQFLISFYEKMQSDKGSIPDRFSAQQFSDYHSELNMSSLELGDSALYFCASSFSGAPYEQYFGPGTRLTVT.

This clone was seen a few times. V gene TRBV6-5 combines with J gene TRBJ1-2, with 8 positions matching TRBD1. This CDR3 contains 12 residues. The germline V gene has CDR1 MNHEY and CDR2 SVGAGI. Losses at the gene ends were 6 bases for V and 13 bases for J; bases not matched to a gene: 10. This CDR3 reads CASRPGQGHITF. The CDR3, as DNA: TGTGCCAGCAGGCCAGGACAGGGTCACATCACCTTC.

On this clone itself: Its ends do not fully match the called genes, so a read error is possible. The gene calls are TRBV7-2 and TRBJ2-6, with 12 positions matching TRBD1. The CDR3 loop spans 18 amino acids. The germline V gene has CDR1 SGHTA and CDR2 FQGNSA. CDR3 nucleotide sequence: TGTGCCAGCAGCTTCCCCGGGACAGGGGGCGCTAGGGCCAGCGTCCTGACTTTC. It encodes CASSFPGTGGARASVLTF.

The count of this clone is one. CDR3 region: CASSRSQGSGAQDTQYF. The DNA of the CDR3 is TGTGCCAGCAGCCGTTCCCAGGGTAGCGGGGCTCAGGATACGCAGTATTTT. The chain employs TRBV7-2 and TRBJ2-3, with 8 bases that match TRBD2. CDR3 length equals 17 residues. Germline CDR1 and CDR2: SGHTA and FQGNSA. V was clipped by 5 bases and J by 6 bases; unmatched bases: 16.

V usage is TRBV7-9 and J usage is TRBJ2-1; the match to TRBD1 covers 7 bases. The CDR3 length is 16 residues. J gave up 0 bases and V 8 bases, and 10 bases lay outside the gene matches. Germline CDR1 and CDR2: SEHNR and FQNEAQ (reference sequence). CDR3: CASGGPGQSSYNEQFF. The CDR3 coding sequence is TGTGCCAGCGGCGGTCCGGGACAGAGCTCCTACAATGAGCAGTTCTTC.